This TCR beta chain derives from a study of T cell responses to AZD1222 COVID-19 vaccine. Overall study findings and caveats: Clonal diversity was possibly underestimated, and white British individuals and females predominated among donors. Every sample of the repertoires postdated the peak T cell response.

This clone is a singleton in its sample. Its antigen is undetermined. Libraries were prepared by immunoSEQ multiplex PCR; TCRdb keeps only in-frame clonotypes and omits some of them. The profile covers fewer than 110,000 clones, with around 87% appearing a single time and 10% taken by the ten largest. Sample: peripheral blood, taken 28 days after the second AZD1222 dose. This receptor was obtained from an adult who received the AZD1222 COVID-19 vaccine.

The CDR3 protein is CASSYSGGGQPQHF. The CDR3 coding sequence is TGTGCCAGCAGTTACTCAGGGGGCGGTCAGCCCCAGCATTTT. The chain combines TRBV6-2 or TRBV6-3 with TRBJ1-5; 7 nucleotides align to TRBD1. Per germline, CDR1 MNHEY and CDR2 SVGEGT. The CDR3 contains 14 residues. With 0 bases clipped from V and 6 bases from J, the junction kept 2 bases outside the gene matches.